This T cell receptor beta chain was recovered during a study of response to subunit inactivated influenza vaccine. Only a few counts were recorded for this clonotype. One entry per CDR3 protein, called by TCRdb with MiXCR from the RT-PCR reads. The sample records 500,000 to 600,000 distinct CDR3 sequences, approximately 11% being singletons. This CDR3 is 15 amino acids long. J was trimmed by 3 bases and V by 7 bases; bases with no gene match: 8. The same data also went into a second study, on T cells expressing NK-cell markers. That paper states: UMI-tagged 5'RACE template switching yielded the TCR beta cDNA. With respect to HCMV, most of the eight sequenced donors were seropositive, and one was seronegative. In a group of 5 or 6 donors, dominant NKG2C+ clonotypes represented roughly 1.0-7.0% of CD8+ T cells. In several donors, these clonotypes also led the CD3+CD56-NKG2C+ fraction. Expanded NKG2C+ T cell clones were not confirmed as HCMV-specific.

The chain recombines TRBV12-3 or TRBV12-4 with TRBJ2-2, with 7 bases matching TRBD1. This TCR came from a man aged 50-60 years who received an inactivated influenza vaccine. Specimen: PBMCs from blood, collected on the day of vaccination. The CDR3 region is CASTQQGWHTGELFF. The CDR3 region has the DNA TGTGCCAGCACCCAACAGGGGTGGCACACCGGGGAGCTGTTTTTT.